The 25 T cell receptor beta chains below were found in one sample sequenced in a study of CD4+ T cells in melanoma (dated by TCRdb to between 2020 and 2023). To prepare the library, the immunoSEQ multiplex PCR assay was applied. TCRdb holds this immuneACCESS table with in-frame rearrangements only. Some clones are missing; in checked studies, unresolved V genes explain under half, and the rest has no known cause. The sample table lists over 130,000 clones, around 90% of them with a count of one. The leading ten clones occupy about 1.6% of the sample. These receptors originate from a human donor with melanoma.

The chain joins TRBV10-3 to TRBJ1-6, with 9 bases lining up with TRBD1. CDR3 length: 15 residues. Germline lookup yields CDR1 ENHRY and CDR2 SYGVKD. The V segment lost 2 bases and the J segment 7 bases; nucleotides outside the gene matches: 3. The CDR3: CAISERGQGNSPLHF. The DNA for the CDR3 is TGTGCCATCAGTGAGAGGGGACAGGGAAATTCACCCCTCCACTTT.

This clone came up once. The chain carries TRBV19 and TRBJ2-7; 9 bases match TRBD1. Trimming at V came to 5 bases and at J to 3 bases, leaving 8 bases not matched to a gene. Germline values: CDR1 LNHDA, CDR2 SQIVND (reference sequence). The CDR3 sequence is 15 residues long. The CDR3 is CASSPKGQGGYEQYF. CDR3 nucleotides: TGTGCCAGTAGTCCCAAGGGACAGGGCGGCTACGAGCAGTACTTC.

The rearrangement uses TRBV4-1 and TRBJ2-3, with TRBD2 matching over 9 bases. The germline gives CDR1 MGHRA, CDR2 YSYEKL. The CDR3 is 16 amino acids. J lost 6 bases, V lost 1 base, and 8 bases had no gene match. DNA of the CDR3: TGCGCCAGCAGCCAAGTGCGGGGGGGCCGCCGCGATACGCAGTATTTT. Translation gives CASSQVRGGRRDTQYF.

This chain joins TRBV19 and TRBJ1-1; weak D call: TRBD1 (5 bases). The CDR3 covers 18 residues. CDR1 is LNHDA, CDR2 SQIVND, per germline (reference sequence). V lost 7 bases and J 1 base, leaving 25 bases between the germline ends. CDR3 sequence (DNA): TGTGCCAGTAAGGTGGGGGTATGGGGGGATCGCCAGAACACTGAAGCTTTCTTT. This gives the protein CASKVGVWGDRQNTEAFF.

This rearrangement joins TRBV11-1 to TRBJ2-1; 11 bases are shared with TRBD2. The trim removed 5 bases at V and 4 bases at J, leaving 4 bases unmatched. The CDR3 is 15 residues long. Germline V gene lookup returns CDR1 SGHAT and CDR2 FQDESV (reference sequence). In nucleotides, the CDR3 is TGTGCCAGCAGCACCGGGACTAGCGGATACAATGAGCAGTTCTTC. This gives the protein CASSTGTSGYNEQFF.

V gene TRBV5-1 combines with J gene TRBJ1-2; D might be TRBD1 (5 bases). The V gene lost 5 bases and the J gene lost 8 bases, with 13 bases spanning the gap. Germline CDR1 is SGHRS and CDR2 is YFSETQ. The CDR3 runs to 12 residues. CDR3 loop: CASRISGSGYTF. The CDR3 DNA is TGCGCCAGCAGAATTTCAGGGTCCGGCTACACCTTC.

This rearrangement joins TRBV4-2 to TRBJ2-7; no firm D call. Trimming left V 4 bases short and J 7 bases short, with 17 bases between. This CDR3 spans 14 amino acids. The V gene's germline CDR1 is LGHNA and CDR2 YNFKEQ. CDR3 coding DNA: TGTGCCAGCAGCCTCGATAAGTCGAAAGGGGAGCAGTACTTC. It encodes CASSLDKSKGEQYF.

The chain carries TRBV19 and TRBJ2-5; D might be TRBD1 (6 bases). Trimming removed 5 bases from V and 1 base from J, with 14 bases in between. Germline V gene sequence: CDR1 LNHDA, CDR2 SQIVND (reference sequence). This CDR3 is built from 15 residues. As DNA, the CDR3 is TGTGCCAGTAGTCTATACCGAGGGGGCCAAGAGACCCAGTACTTC. Its protein is CASSLYRGGQETQYF.

This clone was recorded once. The chain combines TRBV11-2 with TRBJ2-3, with D tentatively TRBD1 (5 bases). The CDR3 covers 15 residues. Trimming removed 5 bases at V and 0 bases at J, with 12 bases between. The germline CDR1 and CDR2 sequences are SGHAT and FQNNGV. CDR3 in DNA: TGTGCCAGCAGCCCAGGGATGGGAAGCACAGATACGCAGTATTTT. This gives the protein CASSPGMGSTDTQYF.

This chain links TRBV11-3 with TRBJ2-3; no definite D call. Germline V CDR1 and CDR2: SGHNT, YENEEA. The CDR3 covers 13 residues. V was pared by 5 bases and J by 10 bases, with 16 bases between. CDR3 loop: CASSPRPATAQYF. CDR3 nucleotides: TGTGCCAGCAGCCCGCGACCCGCCACGGCGCAGTATTTT.

This chain uses TRBV5-1 with TRBJ1-5; 9 nucleotides line up with TRBD1. The junction had 5 bases not matched to a gene; V was cut back by 2 bases and J by 2 bases. The CDR3 sequence is 16 residues long. Germline V lookup: CDR1 SGHRS, CDR2 YFSETQ. This CDR3 reads CASSLQGAAGNQPQHF. CDR3 nucleotide sequence: TGCGCCAGCAGCTTACAGGGGGCAGCGGGCAATCAGCCCCAGCATTTT. Filled out from reference TRBV5-1 and TRBJ1-5, the complete variable domain reads KAGVTQTPRYLIKTRGQQVTLSCSPISGHRSVSWYQQTPGQGLQFLFEYFSETQRNKGNFPGRFSGRQFSNSRSEMNVSTLELGDSALYLCASSLQGAAGNQPQHFGDGTRLSIL.

The rearrangement joins TRBV19 to TRBJ2-1; D uncertain. Germline CDR1 is LNHDA and CDR2 is SQIVND (reference sequence). V lost 7 bases and J lost 13, with 14 bases in between. CDR3 length: 11 amino acids. The CDR3 bases are TGTGCCAGTAATGCGCGAGGCGAACAGTTCTTC. Translating it yields CASNARGEQFF.

The chain recombines TRBV30 with TRBJ1-5; a possible D gene is TRBD1 (5 bases). The CDR3 length is 13 residues. Germline V gene lookup returns CDR1 GTSNPN and CDR2 SVGIG (reference sequence). Trimming took 4 bases from V and 3 from J, leaving 10 bases between them. CDR3 DNA: TGTGCCTGGAACGCAGGGCCCAATCAGCCCCAGCATTTT. As protein: CAWNAGPNQPQHF.

The V gene is TRBV6-6, the J gene TRBJ2-3; 8 nucleotides line up with TRBD1. The CDR3 extends over 14 amino acids. The V segment lost 2 bases and the J segment 4 bases; nucleotides outside the gene matches: 2. CDR1 and CDR2 from the germline V gene are MNHNY and SVGAGI (reference sequence). This CDR3 reads CASSYGQGSDTQYF. CDR3 DNA: TGTGCCAGCAGTTACGGACAGGGATCAGATACGCAGTATTTT.

The V gene is TRBV19, the J gene TRBJ2-2; D might be TRBD1 (6 bases). From germline, CDR1 is LNHDA and CDR2 SQIVND (reference sequence). The CDR3 loop spans 14 amino acids. Deletions cut 7 bases from V and 4 bases from J, with 13 bases between. CDR3 sequence (DNA): TGTGCCAGTAACAGGGCTAGCCGCACCGGGGAGCTGTTTTTT. Its protein is CASNRASRTGELFF.

This clone was picked up one time. The genes are TRBV5-6 and TRBJ1-6; no reliable D call. The CDR3 contains 12 residues. The germline V gene has CDR1 SGHDT and CDR2 YYEEEE. The germline V and J ends were trimmed by 4 bases and 7 bases, with 6 bases remaining between them. The DNA of the CDR3 is TGTGCCAGCAGCGGCTACAATTCACCCCTCCACTTT. This sequence encodes CASSGYNSPLHF.

V and J are TRBV11-2 and TRBJ2-2; tentative D call: TRBD1 (6 bases). V was shortened by 5 bases and J by 5 bases, with 9 bases between the two germline ends. CDR3 size: 13 residues. Germline lookup yields CDR1 SGHAT and CDR2 FQNNGV. CDR3 loop: CASSNTGTGELFF. DNA of the CDR3: TGTGCCAGCAGCAACACAGGGACCGGGGAGCTGTTTTTT.

The chain is built from TRBV7-6 and TRBJ2-5; D assignment may be TRBD1 or TRBD2 (6 bases each). CDR1 and CDR2 (germline): SGHVS, FNYEAQ. This CDR3 region has 15 residues. Trimming pared 4 bases from V and 5 bases from J, leaving 17 bases between. The CDR3 nucleotides are TGTGCCAGCAGCTCGTTTGGGGGGCGTTGGGAGACCCAGTACTTC. Translated, it gives CASSSFGGRWETQYF.

This clone was counted a single time. The chain couples TRBV9 to TRBJ1-1; D gene uncertain. The CDR3 runs 13 residues. In germline, CDR1 is SGDLS, CDR2 YYNGEE. Trimming left V 1 base short and J 5 bases short, with 9 bases between. CDR3 DNA: TGTGCCAGCAGCGTATACGATAGGACTGAAGCTTTCTTT. Its translation: CASSVYDRTEAFF.

The chain couples TRBV5-1 to TRBJ1-2; no firm D call. The CDR3 runs 13 residues. CDR1 and CDR2 from the germline V gene are SGHRS and YFSETQ. Trimming removed 0 bases from V and 8 bases from J, with 11 bases in between. The CDR3 is CASSLAGRSGYTF. DNA of the CDR3: TGCGCCAGCAGCTTGGCCGGGAGGAGCGGCTACACCTTC.

The chain carries TRBV6-5 and TRBJ2-7; 8 bases are shared with TRBD1. Losses at the gene ends were 5 bases for V and 3 bases for J; bases not matched to a gene: 6. This CDR3 is built from 14 residues. Germline CDR1 and CDR2: MNHEY and SVGAGI. The CDR3 sequence is CASSPGQGYYEQYF. The CDR3 DNA reads as TGTGCCAGCAGTCCTGGACAGGGTTACTACGAGCAGTACTTC.

The gene calls are TRBV4-2 and TRBJ2-5, with D uncertain. CDR1 is LGHNA, CDR2 YNFKEQ, per germline. The length of the CDR3 is 14 residues. Trimming stripped 0 bases from V and 3 bases from J, with 8 bases between. CDR3 amino acids: CASSQDPVKETQYF. CDR3 sequence (DNA): TGTGCCAGCAGCCAAGATCCCGTAAAAGAGACCCAGTACTTC.

V usage is TRBV18 and J usage is TRBJ2-3; D gene uncertain. CDR3 size: 16 residues. Trimming stripped 0 bases from V and 2 bases from J, with 12 bases between. Germline lookup yields CDR1 KGHSH and CDR2 LQKENI. The CDR3 coding sequence is TGTGCCAGCTCACCACCGTCCGATGGGCCCACAGATACGCAGTATTTT. Translating gives CASSPPSDGPTDTQYF.

The V and J genes are TRBV5-1 and TRBJ2-5; D uncertain. The CDR3 extends over 16 amino acids. Germline V lookup: CDR1 SGHRS, CDR2 YFSETQ. Deletions cut 4 bases from V and 4 bases from J, with 20 bases between. The CDR3 is CASSPRLSTDGETQYF. For the CDR3, the DNA is TGCGCCAGCAGCCCGCGACTCTCCACCGACGGAGAGACCCAGTACTTC.

The V call is TRBV6-5, the J call TRBJ1-2, with D unresolved. Germline loops: CDR1 MNHEY, CDR2 SVGAGI. CDR3 length equals 14 residues. V lost 0 bases, J lost 4 bases, and 9 bases lay in between. The CDR3 DNA sequence: TGTGCCAGCAGTTACTCGTCAGAGTCCTATGGCTACACCTTC. Amino acids: CASSYSSESYGYTF.